The rows below give T cell receptor beta chains drawn from one sample of a study of blood T cell repertoires in COVID-19. Libraries were prepared by immunoSEQ multiplex PCR; TCRdb keeps only in-frame clonotypes and omits some of them. The sample shows about half a million clones, 75% to 90% of them seen only once. Sequenced sample: PBMCs or T cells enriched from blood (not recorded which). Source of these receptors: a woman aged 60-75 years who had recovered from COVID-19. CDR3s include the opening cysteine and the closing phenylalanine or tryptophan. D genes are given only for firm matches. Clone size is shown for a subset of rows, as once, few, many or a class of expanded clone.

j_call: TRBJ1-3; clone_size: once; d_call: .; v_call: TRBV9; cdr3_nt: TGTGCCAGCAGCCCAGAAAGAGGAAACACCATATATTTT; cdr3_aa: CASSPERGNTIYF
j_call: TRBJ2-5; clone_size: .; d_call: TRBD1; v_call: TRBV2; cdr3_nt: TGTGCCAGCAGTGGACAGGGGCGTGAGACCCAGTACTTC; cdr3_aa: CASSGQGRETQYF
j_call: TRBJ2-3; clone_size: .; d_call: TRBD1; v_call: TRBV12-5; cdr3_nt: TGTGCTAGTGGAGGCGATTCCTACAGGGGGAGTACAGATACGCAGTATTTT; cdr3_aa: CASGGDSYRGSTDTQYF
j_call: TRBJ2-1; clone_size: once; d_call: .; v_call: TRBV6-6; cdr3_nt: TGTGCCAGCAGTCCAAACAATGAGCAGTTCTTC; cdr3_aa: CASSPNNEQFF
j_call: TRBJ1-1; clone_size: .; d_call: .; v_call: TRBV27; cdr3_nt: TGTGCCAGCAGTCCCAGCACCGCCGACAGGCCCGCTGAAGCTTTCTTT; cdr3_aa: CASSPSTADRPAEAFF
j_call: TRBJ1-5; clone_size: .; d_call: TRBD1; v_call: TRBV29-1; cdr3_nt: TGCAGCTCGGGACAGGGTGGCAATCAGCCCCAGCATTTT; cdr3_aa: CSSGQGGNQPQHF
j_call: TRBJ2-5; clone_size: .; d_call: .; v_call: TRBV18; cdr3_nt: TGTGCCAGCTCACCCGGGCGGGGGCCTGAAGAGACCCAGTACTTC; cdr3_aa: CASSPGRGPEETQYF
j_call: TRBJ1-1; clone_size: .; d_call: .; v_call: TRBV3-1/TRBV3-2; cdr3_nt: TGTGCCAGCAGGTTGAGGGGGAAAGGAGCTGAAGCTTTCTTT; cdr3_aa: CASRLRGKGAEAFF
j_call: TRBJ2-1; clone_size: .; d_call: TRBD1; v_call: TRBV10-3; cdr3_nt: TGTGCCATCAGTGGAGGGACAGGGACATACAATGAGCAGTTCTTC; cdr3_aa: CAISGGTGTYNEQFF
j_call: TRBJ1-2; clone_size: .; d_call: TRBD1; v_call: TRBV7-2; cdr3_nt: TGTGCCAGCAGCTCCAGGACAGGGAGCGGCTACACCTTC; cdr3_aa: CASSSRTGSGYTF
j_call: TRBJ2-7; clone_size: .; d_call: .; v_call: TRBV5-4; cdr3_nt: TGTGCCAGCAGCGGGGACTTCTACGAGCAGTACTTC; cdr3_aa: CASSGDFYEQYF
j_call: TRBJ1-2; clone_size: .; d_call: .; v_call: TRBV5-1; cdr3_nt: TGCGCCAGCAGCTTGCCGGGGGGCGGCTACACCTTC; cdr3_aa: CASSLPGGGYTF
j_call: TRBJ1-4; clone_size: .; d_call: .; v_call: TRBV9; cdr3_nt: TGTGCCAGCAGCGGCCTCGGTGAGGGTGAAAAACTGTTTTTT; cdr3_aa: CASSGLGEGEKLFF
j_call: TRBJ2-4; clone_size: .; d_call: TRBD1; v_call: TRBV19; cdr3_nt: TGTGCCAGTAGTACCGGGACAGGGCTCATAGCCAAAAACATTCAGTACTTC; cdr3_aa: CASSTGTGLIAKNIQYF
j_call: TRBJ2-5; clone_size: .; d_call: .; v_call: TRBV13; cdr3_nt: TGTGCCAGCAGCTTCGGGGGTAAGCAAGAGACCCAGTACTTC; cdr3_aa: CASSFGGKQETQYF
j_call: TRBJ1-6; clone_size: few; d_call: .; v_call: TRBV27; cdr3_nt: TGTGCCAGCAGTCCCATCCCAGCAGCCTTCGAGACAGGCAATTCACCCCTCCACTTT; cdr3_aa: CASSPIPAAFETGNSPLHF
j_call: TRBJ1-5; clone_size: .; d_call: .; v_call: TRBV24-1; cdr3_nt: TGTGCCACCACCAAGCCCCGGGATAGCAATCAGCCCCAGCATTTT; cdr3_aa: CATTKPRDSNQPQHF
j_call: TRBJ2-3; clone_size: .; d_call: .; v_call: TRBV29-1; cdr3_nt: TGCAGCGTTGAAGGGGAGAACCCTAGCACAGATACGCAGTATTTT; cdr3_aa: CSVEGENPSTDTQYF
j_call: TRBJ2-5; clone_size: .; d_call: .; v_call: TRBV5-1; cdr3_nt: TGCGCCAGCAGCCTCCATGGGGGGGAGACCCAGTACTTC; cdr3_aa: CASSLHGGETQYF
j_call: TRBJ1-5; clone_size: .; d_call: TRBD1; v_call: TRBV6-5; cdr3_nt: TGTGCCAGCTCTGCTGGGACAGAATTTCAGCCCCAGCATTTT; cdr3_aa: CASSAGTEFQPQHF
j_call: TRBJ1-4; clone_size: .; d_call: .; v_call: TRBV5-4; cdr3_nt: TGTGCCAGCAGCTTGGCCCGACAGAATGAAAAACTGTTTTTT; cdr3_aa: CASSLARQNEKLFF
j_call: TRBJ2-4; clone_size: .; d_call: .; v_call: TRBV6-2/TRBV6-3; cdr3_nt: TGTGCCAGCAGCCGTCGCCAGGAGGGGAGGGCCAAAAACATTCAGTACTTC; cdr3_aa: CASSRRQEGRAKNIQYF
j_call: TRBJ2-3; clone_size: .; d_call: .; v_call: TRBV3-1/TRBV3-2; cdr3_nt: TGTGCCAGCAGCCCTGGGCCCTACACAGATACGCAGTATTTT; cdr3_aa: CASSPGPYTDTQYF
j_call: TRBJ1-6; clone_size: .; d_call: .; v_call: TRBV15; cdr3_nt: TGTGCCACCAGCAGAGATCGGTCAGGGTGGGATTCACCCCTCCACTTT; cdr3_aa: CATSRDRSGWDSPLHF
j_call: TRBJ1-6; clone_size: .; d_call: .; v_call: TRBV2; cdr3_nt: TGTGCCAGCAGTGAATACAGGGCCGATTCACCCCTCCACTTT; cdr3_aa: CASSEYRADSPLHF
j_call: TRBJ1-3; clone_size: .; d_call: TRBD1; v_call: TRBV19; cdr3_nt: TGTGCCAGTAGGACAGGGGGCTCTGGAAACACCATATATTTT; cdr3_aa: CASRTGGSGNTIYF
j_call: TRBJ2-6; clone_size: .; d_call: TRBD1; v_call: TRBV27; cdr3_nt: TGTGCCAGCAGTAGGGTGACAGGGGTCGGGGCCAACGTCCTGACTTTC; cdr3_aa: CASSRVTGVGANVLTF
j_call: TRBJ2-2; clone_size: .; d_call: TRBD2; v_call: TRBV25-1; cdr3_nt: TGTGCCAGCAAGGGACTAGAAGTTACCGGGGAGCTGTTTTTT; cdr3_aa: CASKGLEVTGELFF
j_call: TRBJ1-2; clone_size: few; d_call: .; v_call: TRBV6-2/TRBV6-3; cdr3_nt: TGTGCCAGCAGCCCCGGCTATGGCTACACCTTC; cdr3_aa: CASSPGYGYTF
j_call: TRBJ2-3; clone_size: .; d_call: TRBD2; v_call: TRBV5-4; cdr3_nt: TGTGCCAGCAGCCGCCTAGCGGGGGCCAACACAGATACGCAGTATTTT; cdr3_aa: CASSRLAGANTDTQYF
j_call: TRBJ1-2; clone_size: .; d_call: TRBD1; v_call: TRBV6-5; cdr3_nt: TGTGCCAGCAGACCTGACAGGGGAGGTGGCTACACCTTC; cdr3_aa: CASRPDRGGGYTF
j_call: TRBJ1-1; clone_size: .; d_call: .; v_call: TRBV19; cdr3_nt: TGTGCCAGTAGTATTGCAGGGTTGAACACTGAAGCTTTCTTT; cdr3_aa: CASSIAGLNTEAFF
j_call: TRBJ2-2; clone_size: .; d_call: .; v_call: TRBV5-6; cdr3_nt: TGTGCCAGCAGCTTGGCCCTACAGGGAATCGGGGAGCTGTTTTTT; cdr3_aa: CASSLALQGIGELFF
j_call: TRBJ1-3; clone_size: .; d_call: TRBD1; v_call: TRBV5-1; cdr3_nt: TGCGCCAGCAGCTCAGCCGGACAGGGCTACTCTGGAAACACCATATATTTT; cdr3_aa: CASSSAGQGYSGNTIYF
j_call: TRBJ2-3; clone_size: once; d_call: .; v_call: TRBV9; cdr3_nt: TGTGCCAGCAGCGCCCTCCTTAGCGGCATCACAGATACGCAGTATTTT; cdr3_aa: CASSALLSGITDTQYF
j_call: TRBJ2-3; clone_size: .; d_call: TRBD1; v_call: TRBV4-1; cdr3_nt: TGCGCCAGCAGCCAAGCGGGGACAGATCACGAGAGCACAGATACGCAGTATTTT; cdr3_aa: CASSQAGTDHESTDTQYF
j_call: TRBJ1-2; clone_size: few; d_call: .; v_call: TRBV7-2; cdr3_nt: TGTGCCAGCAGCTTCCGGGACACCCCCGGGCGCAACTATGGCTACACCTTC; cdr3_aa: CASSFRDTPGRNYGYTF
j_call: TRBJ2-1; clone_size: .; d_call: TRBD2; v_call: TRBV19; cdr3_nt: TGTGCCAGTAGTATACTAGCGGGGTACAATGAGCAGTTCTTC; cdr3_aa: CASSILAGYNEQFF
j_call: TRBJ2-2; clone_size: .; d_call: TRBD2; v_call: TRBV6-1; cdr3_nt: TGTGCCAGCAGTGACGGGCGGGGGGCATACACCGGGGAGCTGTTTTTT; cdr3_aa: CASSDGRGAYTGELFF
j_call: TRBJ2-2; clone_size: .; d_call: .; v_call: TRBV9; cdr3_nt: TGTGCCAGCAGCGTCGGTATGAACACCGGGGAGCTGTTTTTT; cdr3_aa: CASSVGMNTGELFF
j_call: TRBJ2-2; clone_size: .; d_call: TRBD1; v_call: TRBV4-1; cdr3_nt: TGCGCCAGCAGCCAGCCCGGACAGGGCCGACCCGGGGAGCTGTTTTTT; cdr3_aa: CASSQPGQGRPGELFF
j_call: TRBJ2-1; clone_size: once; d_call: TRBD1; v_call: TRBV7-2; cdr3_nt: TGTGCCAGCAGCTTCCACCTGGACAGGGAAGGGTACAATGAGCAGTTCTTC; cdr3_aa: CASSFHLDREGYNEQFF
j_call: TRBJ1-6; clone_size: .; d_call: .; v_call: TRBV19; cdr3_nt: TGTGCCAGTAGTATATGGTCGGATAATTCACCCCTCCACTTT; cdr3_aa: CASSIWSDNSPLHF
j_call: TRBJ2-1; clone_size: .; d_call: TRBD1; v_call: TRBV2; cdr3_nt: TGTGCCAGCAGTCAGATAGGGACAGGGATCTACAATGAGCAGTTCTTC; cdr3_aa: CASSQIGTGIYNEQFF
j_call: TRBJ2-6; clone_size: .; d_call: .; v_call: TRBV5-4; cdr3_nt: TGTGCCAGTCATGGAGGATCTGGGGCCAACGTCCTGACTTTC; cdr3_aa: CASHGGSGANVLTF
j_call: TRBJ1-1; clone_size: .; d_call: .; v_call: TRBV19; cdr3_nt: TGTGCCAGTAATCCCGGCGGGGGGAACACTGAAGCTTTCTTT; cdr3_aa: CASNPGGGNTEAFF
j_call: TRBJ1-2; clone_size: .; d_call: .; v_call: TRBV7-9; cdr3_nt: TGTGCCAGCAGCTTCGGGGTTGGCTACACCTTC; cdr3_aa: CASSFGVGYTF
j_call: TRBJ1-2; clone_size: .; d_call: TRBD1; v_call: TRBV25-1; cdr3_nt: TGTGCCAGCAGGTCAGGACAGGGGGCAGAGGGCTACACCTTC; cdr3_aa: CASRSGQGAEGYTF
j_call: TRBJ2-1; clone_size: .; d_call: TRBD2; v_call: TRBV24-1; cdr3_nt: TGTGCCACCAGTGTAGGCGGGGGATTCGGTGAGCAGTTCTTC; cdr3_aa: CATSVGGGFGEQFF
j_call: TRBJ2-3; clone_size: .; d_call: .; v_call: TRBV5-1; cdr3_nt: TGCGCCAGCAGTCCTAGACAGTCTAGCACAGATACGCAGTATTTT; cdr3_aa: CASSPRQSSTDTQYF
j_call: TRBJ2-7; clone_size: once; d_call: .; v_call: TRBV29-1; cdr3_nt: TGCAGCACGGGGGGGCCGGGGACAGGGCCCCACGAGCAGTACTTC; cdr3_aa: CSTGGPGTGPHEQYF
j_call: TRBJ2-6; clone_size: .; d_call: TRBD1; v_call: TRBV5-1; cdr3_nt: TGCGCCAGCAGCTCGACCCCGACAGGGGGCGTTCCTCTGGGGGCCAACGTCCTGACTTTC; cdr3_aa: CASSSTPTGGVPLGANVLTF
j_call: TRBJ1-1; clone_size: .; d_call: .; v_call: TRBV7-2; cdr3_nt: TGTGCCAGCAGCTCCTTTACCAGGGGAACTGAAGCTTTCTTT; cdr3_aa: CASSSFTRGTEAFF
j_call: TRBJ2-1; clone_size: .; d_call: TRBD1; v_call: TRBV12-5; cdr3_nt: TGTGCTAGTGGTACTGGACAGGGATCTGAGCAGTTCTTC; cdr3_aa: CASGTGQGSEQFF
j_call: TRBJ1-4; clone_size: .; d_call: .; v_call: TRBV5-6; cdr3_nt: TGTGCCCCCCGTCGGAGGGAAAAACTGTTTTTT; cdr3_aa: CAPRRREKLFF
j_call: TRBJ2-1; clone_size: .; d_call: TRBD2; v_call: TRBV2; cdr3_nt: TGTGCCAGCAGGCCGGGGAGCGGGGGTCTCAATGAGCAGTTCTTC; cdr3_aa: CASRPGSGGLNEQFF
j_call: TRBJ1-5; clone_size: .; d_call: .; v_call: TRBV12-3/TRBV12-4; cdr3_nt: TGTGCCAGCAGTCCTAAAGGGGGTCAGCCCCAGCATTTT; cdr3_aa: CASSPKGGQPQHF
j_call: TRBJ1-5; clone_size: .; d_call: .; v_call: TRBV6-6; cdr3_nt: TGTGCCAGCAGTTACGGGGAGAACAATCAGCCCCAGCATTTT; cdr3_aa: CASSYGENNQPQHF
j_call: TRBJ2-1; clone_size: .; d_call: .; v_call: TRBV10-2; cdr3_nt: TGCGCCAGCAGTGCGGCAGGGCCATCCTACAATGAGCAGTTCTTC; cdr3_aa: CASSAAGPSYNEQFF